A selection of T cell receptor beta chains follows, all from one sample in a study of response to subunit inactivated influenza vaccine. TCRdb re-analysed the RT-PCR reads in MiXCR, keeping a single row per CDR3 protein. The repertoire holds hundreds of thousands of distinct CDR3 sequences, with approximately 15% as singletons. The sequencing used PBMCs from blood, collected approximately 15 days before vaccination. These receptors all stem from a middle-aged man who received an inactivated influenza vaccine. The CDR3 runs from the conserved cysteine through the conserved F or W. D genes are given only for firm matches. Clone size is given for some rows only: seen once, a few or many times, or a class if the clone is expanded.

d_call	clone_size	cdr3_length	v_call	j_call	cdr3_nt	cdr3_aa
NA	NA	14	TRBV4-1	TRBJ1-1	TGCGCCAGCAGCCAAGATCAAAGGAACACTGAAGCTTTCTTT	CASSQDQRNTEAFF
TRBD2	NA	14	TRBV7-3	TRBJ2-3	TGTGCCAGCAGCTTAAGCGGGAGAAGGGGTACGCAGTATTTT	CASSLSGRRGTQYF
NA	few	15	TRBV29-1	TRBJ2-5	TGCAGCGTTGAAGGCTTCCGGGGCTCTCAAGAGACCCAGTACTTC	CSVEGFRGSQETQYF
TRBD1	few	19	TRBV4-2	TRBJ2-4	TGTGCCAGCAGTTCCCACGGGACAGGGGGCTTTGTAGCCAAAAACATTCAGTACTTC	CASSSHGTGGFVAKNIQYF
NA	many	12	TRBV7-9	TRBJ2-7	TGTGCCAGCAGCTTCCCCGGTAACGAGCAGTACTTC	CASSFPGNEQYF
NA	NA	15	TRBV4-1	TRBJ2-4	TGCGCCAGCAGCATGGGGTTCCTAGCCAAAAACATTCAGTACTTC	CASSMGFLAKNIQYF
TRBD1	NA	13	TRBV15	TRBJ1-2	TGTGCCACCAGCAGTCTCTGGGACAGGGGCTACACCTTC	CATSSLWDRGYTF
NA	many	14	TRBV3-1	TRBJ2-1	TGTGCCAGCAGCCAAGGGCTAGCGAAAAATGAGCAGTTCTTC	CASSQGLAKNEQFF
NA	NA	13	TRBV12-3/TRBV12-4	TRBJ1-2	TGTGCCAGCAGCTCTGACGGAGCGTATGGCTACACCTTC	CASSSDGAYGYTF
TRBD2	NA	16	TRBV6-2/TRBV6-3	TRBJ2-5	TGTGCCAGCGGTTACCACTTAATAGCGGGAGGAGAGACCCAGTACTTC	CASGYHLIAGGETQYF
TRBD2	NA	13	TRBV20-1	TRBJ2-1	TGCAGTGCTCGGCGGGGGGGCCGGTATGAGCAGTTCTTC	CSARRGGRYEQFF
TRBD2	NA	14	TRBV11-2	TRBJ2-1	TGTGCCAGCAGCCCAATCCTAGCGGGCAATGAGCAGTTCTTC	CASSPILAGNEQFF
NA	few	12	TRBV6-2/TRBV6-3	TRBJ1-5	TGTGCCAGCAGTTACGTCGGACAGCCCCAGCATTTT	CASSYVGQPQHF
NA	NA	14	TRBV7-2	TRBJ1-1	TGTGCCAGCAGCTTAGAACCTACGAACACTGAAGCTTTCTTT	CASSLEPTNTEAFF
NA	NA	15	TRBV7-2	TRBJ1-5	TGTGCCAGCAGCTCCTGGGACGGTAGCAATCAGCCCCAGCATTTT	CASSSWDGSNQPQHF
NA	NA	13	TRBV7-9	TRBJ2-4	TGTGCCAGCAGCTTCGGACCGGGAAACATTCAGTACTTC	CASSFGPGNIQYF
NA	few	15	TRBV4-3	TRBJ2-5	TGCGCCAGCAGTCAATCCGACAGTAAACAAGAGACCCAGTACTTC	CASSQSDSKQETQYF
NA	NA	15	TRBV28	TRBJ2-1	TGTGCCAGCACCCGGGACTTTTCGTCCTACAATGAGCAGTTCTTC	CASTRDFSSYNEQFF
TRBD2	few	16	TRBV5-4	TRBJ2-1	TGTGCCAGCAGCTTGCCTCAACTAGCGACCCGGGATGAGCAGTTCTTC	CASSLPQLATRDEQFF
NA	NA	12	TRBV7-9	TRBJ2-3	TGTGCCAGCAGCTTGCCGGCAGGTACGCAGTATTTT	CASSLPAGTQYF
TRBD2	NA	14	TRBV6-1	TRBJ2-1	TGTGCCAGCATAGGTAGCGGGGGGCCTGGAGAGCAGTTCTTC	CASIGSGGPGEQFF
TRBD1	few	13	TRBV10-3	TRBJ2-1	TGTGCCATCAGTGTCAAGGGGGCGGTTGAGCAGTTCTTC	CAISVKGAVEQFF
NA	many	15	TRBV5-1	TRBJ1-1	TGCGCCAGCAGCTTCCTGACTGCCGTTGATGGTGAAGCTTTCTTT	CASSFLTAVDGEAFF
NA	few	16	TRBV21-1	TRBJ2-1	TGTGCCAGCAGCAAAGAAACTAGCGGGCTCGAGGATGAGCAGTTCTTC	CASSKETSGLEDEQFF
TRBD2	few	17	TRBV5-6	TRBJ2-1	TGTGCCAGCAGCTTCTCAGGACTAGCGGGAGAGGGTGGTGAGCAGTTCTTC	CASSFSGLAGEGGEQFF
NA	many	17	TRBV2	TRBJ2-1	TGTGCCAGCACATTCGTCCCGGGCAGGGGCCCTTACAATGAGCAGTTCTTC	CASTFVPGRGPYNEQFF
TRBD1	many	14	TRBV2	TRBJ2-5	TGTGCCAGCAGAGAGGGACAGGGTCAAGAGACCCAGTACTTC	CASREGQGQETQYF
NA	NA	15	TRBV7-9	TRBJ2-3	TGTGCCAGCACCGACTGGGCTAGCGGCACAGATACGCAGTATTTT	CASTDWASGTDTQYF
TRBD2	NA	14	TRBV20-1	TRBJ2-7	TGCAGTGCTAGCACCGGGACTAGCGGTTACGAGCAGTACTTC	CSASTGTSGYEQYF
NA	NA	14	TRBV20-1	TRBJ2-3	TGCAGTGCTAGAGACCTCAGAGACACAGATACGCAGTATTTT	CSARDLRDTDTQYF
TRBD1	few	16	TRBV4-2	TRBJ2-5	TGTGCCAGCAGCCAACCCACAGGACAGGGCCAAGAGACCCAGTACTTC	CASSQPTGQGQETQYF
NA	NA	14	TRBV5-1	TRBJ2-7	TGCGCCAGCAGCTTTGGGGCAGGGGATGGCGAGCAGTACTTC	CASSFGAGDGEQYF
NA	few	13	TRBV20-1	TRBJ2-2	TGCAGTGCTAGAAAAGGAGCCCCCGGGGAGCTGTTTTTT	CSARKGAPGELFF
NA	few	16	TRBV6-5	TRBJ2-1	TGTGCCAGCAGTTACTCTTTGACTAGGACGGGGAATGAGCAGTTCTTC	CASSYSLTRTGNEQFF
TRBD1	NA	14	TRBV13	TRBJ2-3	TGTGCCAGCAAACAGGGGGTTAGCACAGATACGCAGTATTTT	CASKQGVSTDTQYF
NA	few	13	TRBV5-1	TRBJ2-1	TGCGCCAGCAGTGTGATGGTGCCCAATGAGCAGTTCTTC	CASSVMVPNEQFF
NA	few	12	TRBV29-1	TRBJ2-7	TGCAGCGTCGAAGTGGGGGCCGACGAGCAGTACTTC	CSVEVGADEQYF
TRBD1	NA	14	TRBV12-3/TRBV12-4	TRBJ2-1	TGTGCCAGCAGTCAGGGACAGGGTCGACATGAGCAGTTCTTC	CASSQGQGRHEQFF
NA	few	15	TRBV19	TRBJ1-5	TGTGCCAGTAGTATAGCCGGGGGTAGCAATCAGCCCCAGCATTTT	CASSIAGGSNQPQHF
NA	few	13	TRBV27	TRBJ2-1	TGTGCCAGCGTAAGCGGTATCTACAATGAGCAGTTCTTC	CASVSGIYNEQFF
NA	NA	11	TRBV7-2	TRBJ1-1	TGTGCCACCCGAGGGAGCACTGAAGCTTTCTTT	CATRGSTEAFF
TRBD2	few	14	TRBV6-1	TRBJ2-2	TGTGCCAGCCCCGGGACTAGCGGAACCGGGGAGCTGTTTTTT	CASPGTSGTGELFF